What follows are 17 T cell receptor beta chains derived from one specimen sequenced in a study of T cells after yellow fever vaccination. TCRdb recomputed calls from the 5' RACE reads with MiXCR, one row per CDR3 protein. The sample contains roughly 160,000 distinct CDR3 sequences, approximately 9.7% of which appear only once. Specimen: CD8+ T cells sorted from PBMCs, collected 45 days after the yellow fever booster vaccination. Source of these receptors: a man younger than 30 who received the YFV17D yellow fever vaccine.

This clonotype has a handful of counts. The chain is built from TRBV7-9 and TRBJ2-3; 12 positions match TRBD1. The junction had 10 bases not matched to a gene; V was cut back by 4 bases and J by 5 bases. This CDR3 is built from 17 residues. CDR1 and CDR2 (germline): SEHNR, FQNEAQ (reference sequence). CDR3 bases: TGTGCCAGCAGCTGGACGTGGGGACAGGGGGCCAAAGATACGCAGTATTTT. It is translated as CASSWTWGQGAKDTQYF.

The rearrangement joins TRBV11-2 to TRBJ2-1, with D possibly TRBD1 on 5 matching bases. CDR1 is SGHAT, CDR2 FQNNGV, per germline. The CDR3 length is 15 residues. Trimming stripped 4 bases from V and 7 bases from J, with 17 bases between. For the CDR3, the DNA is TGTGCCAGCAGCTCATATGAAGGGGTTAGGAATGAGCAGTTCTTC. Protein product: CASSSYEGVRNEQFF.

The CDR3 is CASSTRGGSYNEQFF. Here the CDR3 DNA reads TGTGCCAGCAGCACGCGGGGGGGTTCCTACAATGAGCAGTTCTTC. The chain carries TRBV7-9 and TRBJ2-1; 9 bases align to TRBD2. V shed 5 bases, J shed 1 base, and the junction held 3 bases outside the gene matches. CDR3 length: 15 amino acids. Per the germline V gene, CDR1 is SEHNR and CDR2 is FQNEAQ (reference sequence).

Only a few counts were recorded for this clonotype. The genes are TRBV7-9 and TRBJ2-5, with D tentatively TRBD1 or TRBD2 (5 bases each). V lost 5 bases, J lost 1 base, and 14 bases lay in between. Germline V gives CDR1 SEHNR, CDR2 FQNEAQ (reference sequence). This CDR3 contains 15 residues. The CDR3 DNA is TGTGCCAGCAGCGGGCCGGGACGGTTCCAAGAGACCCAGTACTTC. Translation gives CASSGPGRFQETQYF.

This chain links TRBV28 with TRBJ2-5; 11 nucleotides agree with TRBD2. This CDR3 has 15 residues. V gave up 6 bases and J gave up 5 bases; unmatched junction bases: 8. The V gene's germline CDR1 is MDHEN and CDR2 SYDVKM. CDR3 loop: CASSNSGGAWETQYF. In DNA, the CDR3 is TGTGCCAGCAGCAATAGCGGGGGGGCCTGGGAGACCCAGTACTTC.

This clonotype was seen repeatedly, ten times or more. The chain uses TRBV5-8 and TRBJ1-1; possible D gene TRBD1, 5 bases. There are 14 residues in the CDR3. V lost 4 bases, J lost 3 bases, and 13 bases lay in between. CDR1 is SGHTS, CDR2 YDEGEE, per germline. CDR3 DNA sequence: TGTGCCAGCAGCCGCAGGGTCTCGTACACTGAAGCTTTCTTT. Amino acids: CASSRRVSYTEAFF. Based on the CDR3 plus reference TRBV5-8 and TRBJ1-1, the full variable domain is EAGVTQSPTHLIKTRGQQATLRCSPISGHTSVYWYQQALGLGLQFLLWYDEGEERNRGNFPPRFSGRQFPNYSSELNVNALELEDSALYLCASSRRVSYTEAFFGQGTRLTVV.

This clonotype was counted only a few times. This rearrangement joins TRBV29-1 to TRBJ1-1; no clear D gene. Germline V gives CDR1 SQVTM, CDR2 ANQGSEA. V was trimmed by 4 bases and J by 5 bases, leaving 5 bases between them. This CDR3 is built from 10 residues. DNA of the CDR3: TGCAGCGTTGCCGAGACTGAAGCTTTCTTT. It is translated as CSVAETEAFF.

The chain has TRBV7-2 and TRBJ2-4; D gene ambiguous. The CDR3 spans 14 residues. Between the trimmed V and J ends, which lost 1 base and 5 bases, there was a span of 9 bases. Germline loops: CDR1 SGHTA, CDR2 FQGNSA. The CDR3 region has the DNA TGTGCCAGCAGCTTAGAGCACCGCCAAAACATTCAGTACTTC. Its translation is CASSLEHRQNIQYF.

V is TRBV10-3 and J is TRBJ2-4; a weak D match, TRBD1 (6 bases). Germline values: CDR1 ENHRY, CDR2 SYGVKD. The V gene lost 2 bases and the J gene lost 3 bases, with 11 bases spanning the gap. The CDR3 is 15 amino acids. CDR3: CAISERQENKNIQYF. CDR3 nucleotide sequence: TGTGCCATCAGTGAGAGACAGGAGAACAAAAACATTCAGTACTTC.

This clonotype was recorded many times. This chain uses TRBV10-3 with TRBJ1-1; D remains unclear. Trimming took off 5 bases at V and 5 bases at J, with 12 bases between the two ends. Germline V gene data show CDR1 as ENHRY and CDR2 as SYGVKD. The CDR3 runs 13 residues. The CDR3 reads CAISRPEDTEAFF. CDR3 sequence (DNA): TGTGCCATCAGTCGGCCTGAGGATACTGAAGCTTTCTTT.

There are a few counts of this clonotype. The genes are TRBV27 and TRBJ2-7, with D perhaps matching TRBD1 (5 bases). This CDR3 region has 14 residues. The germline gives CDR1 MNHEY, CDR2 SMNVEV (reference sequence). V dropped 3 bases and J dropped 2 bases, with 11 bases sitting between them. CDR3 sequence reads: CASSFGDSTYEQYF. The CDR3 nucleotides read TGTGCCAGCAGTTTTGGCGACAGTACCTACGAGCAGTACTTC.

The gene calls are TRBV29-1 and TRBJ1-2; 7 nucleotides align to TRBD1. Per the germline V gene, CDR1 is SQVTM and CDR2 is ANQGSEA. V lost 3 bases and J lost 5; bases outside the gene matches: 9. This CDR3 has 14 residues. Here the CDR3 DNA reads TGCAGCGTTGATGCCCGGGACAGCAATTATGGCTACACCTTC. This encodes CSVDARDSNYGYTF.

The table lists this clonotype with many counts. The chain carries TRBV7-9 and TRBJ1-6, with TRBD1 matching 9 bases. This CDR3 is 15 amino acids long. V gave up 1 base and J gave up 6 bases; unmatched junction bases: 1. In germline, CDR1 is SEHNR, CDR2 FQNEAQ (reference sequence). The CDR3 loop is CASSLVTGGNSPLHF. The DNA for the CDR3 is TGTGCCAGCAGCTTAGTGACAGGGGGTAATTCACCCCTCCACTTT.

The chain combines TRBV9 with TRBJ2-3; 11 bases are shared with TRBD1. This CDR3 is 23 amino acids long. The germline CDR1 and CDR2 sequences are SGDLS and YYNGEE. V trimming: 4 bases; J trimming: 6 bases; junction bases outside the gene matches: 31. CDR3 sequence reads: CASSSRGTGGVFSGPLWGDTQYF. In DNA form, the CDR3 reads TGTGCCAGCAGCTCCCGCGGGACAGGGGGTGTCTTCAGTGGACCGCTTTGGGGGGATACGCAGTATTTT.

The chain is built from TRBV12-5 and TRBJ2-6; no reliable D call. The CDR3 has 14 amino acids. The germline CDR1 and CDR2 sequences are LGHNT and FRNRAP. Trimming removed 7 bases at V and 4 bases at J, with 11 bases between. The CDR3 loop reads CASAQAAGANVLTF. The CDR3 region has the DNA TGTGCTAGTGCCCAGGCCGCCGGGGCCAACGTCCTGACTTTC.

The V and J genes are TRBV21-1 and TRBJ2-7; no check of the table's D call, TRBD1, against the DNA was made. TRBV21-1 is an annotated pseudogene. The CDR3 sequence is 16 residues long. The CDR3 loop is CASANQPGRVSYEQYV. The DNA for the CDR3 is TGTGCCAGCGCCAACCAACCCGGCCGTGTGTCTTACGAGCAGTACGTC.

The V call is TRBV6-2 or TRBV6-3, the J call TRBJ2-2, with D unclear. Germline V gene lookup returns CDR1 MNHEY and CDR2 SVGEGT. V lost 11 bases to trimming and J lost 1 base, with 11 bases between them. The CDR3 spans 13 residues. CDR3 protein: CAADARNTGELFF. CDR3 bases: TGTGCCGCGGACGCTAGGAACACCGGGGAGCTGTTTTTT.